This passage covers 25 T cell receptor beta chains from one sample sequenced in a study of cytomegalovirus exposure and HLA in healthy donors. PCR was performed using 60 Vbeta and 13 Jbeta primers. The table came from immunoSEQ multiplex PCR; TCRdb's copy has only in-frame clones and leaves some out. Found here are roughly 99,000 clones, 74% of them singletons; the top ten hold 14%. Sequenced: PBMCs. These receptors originate from a woman between 40 and 55 years old in good health and CMV-seropositive.

The rearrangement links TRBV28 to TRBJ1-2, with 9 nucleotides matching TRBD1. CDR1 and CDR2 (germline): MDHEN, SYDVKM. The CDR3 sequence is 16 residues long. V was clipped by 4 bases and J by 0 bases; unmatched bases: 6. CDR3 bases: TGTGCCAGCAGTTCCCCCGGGACAGGGCCTAACTATGGCTACACCTTC. This encodes CASSSPGTGPNYGYTF.

This clone is a singleton in its sample. V is TRBV28 and J is TRBJ1-2, with TRBD1 matching 8 bases. Germline V gene sequence: CDR1 MDHEN, CDR2 SYDVKM. CDR3 length: 14 amino acids. V lost 6 bases, J lost 2 bases, and 5 bases stayed unmatched. In nucleotides, the CDR3 is TGTGCCAGCAGATTCAGGGGGCAGAACTATGGCTACACCTTC. Its translation: CASRFRGQNYGYTF.

V usage is TRBV15 and J usage is TRBJ2-7, with TRBD1 matching over 7 bases. Germline lookup yields CDR1 LNHNV and CDR2 YYDKDF (reference sequence). Trimming at V came to 1 base and at J to 0 bases, leaving 6 bases not matched to a gene. The length of the CDR3 is 16 residues. CDR3 residues: CATSRVQGDSSYEQYF. CDR3 coding DNA: TGTGCCACCAGCAGAGTCCAGGGGGACAGCTCCTACGAGCAGTACTTC.

The rearrangement uses TRBV13 and TRBJ2-5, with D hard to call. The DNA end favors TRBJ2-7, so the J call may be wrong. Germline lookup yields CDR1 PRHDT and CDR2 FYEKMQ (reference sequence). The CDR3 contains 14 residues. The CDR3 nucleotides read TGTGCCAGCAGCTCCCTAGAGTTCTTTGGCGAGCAGTACTTC. It codes for CASSSLEFFGEQYF.

CDR3 sequence: CASRETGGNTIYF. DNA of the CDR3: TGTGCCAGCAGGGAGACAGGTGGAAACACCATATATTTT. J is TRBJ1-3 and V is TRBV6-5; perhaps TRBD1 as D (6 bases). The CDR3 is made up of 13 amino acids. Germline V gives CDR1 MNHEY, CDR2 SVGAGI. V lost 6 bases to trimming and J lost 3 bases, with 9 bases between them.

The J gene is TRBJ1-5, the V gene TRBV2, with a tentative D call TRBD1 (6 bases). Trimming pared 6 bases from V and 4 bases from J, leaving 16 bases between. The CDR3 totals 15 residues. The germline CDR1 and CDR2 sequences are SNHLY and FYNNEI. The CDR3 nucleotides are TGTGCCAGCAGCCGGGACACGGTCGCGAATCAGCCCCAGCATTTT. It translates to CASSRDTVANQPQHF.

The J gene is TRBJ2-5, the V gene TRBV19; D uncertain. The germline CDR1 and CDR2 sequences are LNHDA and SQIVND (reference sequence). V lost 8 bases and J 2 bases, leaving 15 bases between the germline ends. The CDR3 loop spans 14 amino acids. The CDR3 bases are TGTGCCAGTTCTACAGTACGTGGGCAAGAGACCCAGTACTTC. This translates into CASSTVRGQETQYF.

The gene calls are TRBV2 and TRBJ1-6; D not certain. Germline V lookup: CDR1 SNHLY, CDR2 FYNNEI. This CDR3 has 14 residues. The V and J ends lost 1 base and 6 bases respectively, with 7 bases between them. The DNA of the CDR3 is TGTGCCAGCAGTGAAGTTCGGGGTAATTCACCCCTCCACTTT. Amino acids: CASSEVRGNSPLHF.

This clone was counted once. The chain links TRBV12-5 to TRBJ1-5; D is ambiguous. The length of the CDR3 is 14 residues. V was shortened by 7 bases and J by 3 bases, with 13 bases between the two germline ends. In germline, CDR1 is LGHNT, CDR2 FRNRAP. The chain's CDR3 is CASAHEAYNQPQHF. CDR3 in DNA: TGTGCTAGTGCCCACGAGGCATACAATCAGCCCCAGCATTTT.

The chain carries TRBV7-9 and TRBJ1-2; D gene uncertain. This CDR3 is built from 14 residues. Trimming took off 5 bases at V and 6 bases at J, with 16 bases between the two ends. CDR1 SEHNR and CDR2 FQNEAQ come from the germline V gene (reference sequence). The CDR3 nucleotides are TGTGCCAGCAGCCCAATTCCGGGTGTGAATGGCTACACCTTC. It translates to CASSPIPGVNGYTF.

The rearrangement joins TRBV2 to TRBJ1-2; 8 bases map to TRBD1. There are 17 residues in the CDR3. The germline CDR1 and CDR2 sequences are SNHLY and FYNNEI. Losses at the gene ends were 0 bases for V and 2 bases for J; bases not matched to a gene: 8. The CDR3 region is CASSEAQPGGGNYGYTF. The CDR3 DNA reads as TGTGCCAGCAGTGAAGCTCAGCCAGGGGGCGGGAACTATGGCTACACCTTC.

The chain links TRBV6-5 to TRBJ1-5; 8 bases are shared with TRBD1. Trimming at V came to 0 bases and at J to 5 bases, leaving 6 bases not matched to a gene. The CDR3 is 16 residues long. CDR1 is MNHEY, CDR2 SVGAGI, per germline. CDR3 loop: CASSYSRQGRDQPQHF. CDR3 coding DNA: TGTGCCAGCAGTTACTCAAGACAGGGGAGGGATCAGCCCCAGCATTTT.

This clone was detected once. The chain recombines TRBV30 with TRBJ2-1; no clear D gene. The CDR3 consists of 14 residues. The germline V gene has CDR1 GTSNPN and CDR2 SVGIG (reference sequence). V lost 4 bases, J lost 0 bases, and 10 bases lay in between. CDR3 coding DNA: TGTGCCTGGACGCCCCCCAGCTCCTACAATGAGCAGTTCTTC. This gives the protein CAWTPPSSYNEQFF. The complete variable domain, with remaining parts taken from reference TRBV30 and TRBJ2-1, reads SQTIHQWPATLVQPVGSPLSLECTVEGTSNPNLYWYRQAAGRGLQLLFYSVGIGQISSEVPQNLSASRPQDRQFILSSKKLLLSDSGFYLCAWTPPSSYNEQFFGPGTRLTVL.

The chain recombines TRBV6-5 with TRBJ2-7; 12 nucleotides line up with TRBD2. V trimming: 0 bases; J trimming: 7 bases; junction bases outside the gene matches: 4. Germline V gene sequence: CDR1 MNHEY, CDR2 SVGAGI. The CDR3 is 15 amino acids. CDR3: CASSYSTSGGWEQYF. The CDR3 DNA sequence: TGTGCCAGCAGTTACTCGACTAGCGGGGGTTGGGAGCAGTACTTC.

The V gene is TRBV6-5, the J gene TRBJ2-1; the match to TRBD2 covers 10 bases. Germline V lookup: CDR1 MNHEY, CDR2 SVGAGI. The CDR3 extends over 15 amino acids. The trim removed 6 bases at V and 4 bases at J, leaving 6 bases unmatched. CDR3 residues: CASRGASGGYNEQFF. The CDR3 DNA reads as TGTGCCAGCAGGGGAGCTAGCGGGGGTTACAATGAGCAGTTCTTC.

V is TRBV4-1 and J is TRBJ1-1, with 8 bases matching TRBD1. The trim removed 5 bases at V and 7 bases at J, leaving 9 bases unmatched. Germline CDR1 is MGHRA and CDR2 is YSYEKL. The CDR3 consists of 14 residues. CDR3 DNA sequence: TGCGCCAGCAGCTTGGAGGACAGGGTAAATGAAGCTTTCTTT. Translating it yields CASSLEDRVNEAFF.

The V and J genes are TRBV21-1 and TRBJ2-7; the D call of TRBD1 is as the table states it, not checked on the DNA. TRBV21-1 is an annotated pseudogene. The CDR3 spans 17 residues. The chain's CDR3 is CASSTWRGDSPEDEQYF. The CDR3 DNA is TGTGCCAGCAGCACATGGAGGGGGGACAGTCCAGAGGACGAGCAGTACTTC.

The gene calls are TRBV7-2 and TRBJ1-1, with D uncertain. The CDR3 contains 13 residues. Germline assignment: CDR1 SGHTA and CDR2 FQGNSA. V was shortened by 5 bases and J by 0 bases, with 7 bases between the two germline ends. The CDR3: CASSTYLNTEAFF. In nucleotides, the CDR3 is TGTGCCAGCAGCACCTACTTGAACACTGAAGCTTTCTTT.

The chain joins TRBV10-2 to TRBJ2-1; no clear D gene. V gave up 3 bases and J gave up 4 bases, with 13 bases separating them. The CDR3 is 15 amino acids. CDR1 is WSHSY and CDR2 is SAAADI in the germline V gene. CDR3 in amino acids: CASSETLTIYNEQFF. The DNA of the CDR3 is TGCGCCAGCAGTGAAACCCTCACTATTTACAATGAGCAGTTCTTC.

The chain links TRBV28 to TRBJ1-5; possible D gene TRBD1, 6 bases. This CDR3 is 19 amino acids long. The V gene's germline CDR1 is MDHEN and CDR2 SYDVKM. The V end lost 3 bases, the J end lost 0 bases, and 21 bases lay between the germline ends. CDR3 sequence (DNA): TGTGCCAGCAGTTTGGGAACACTGGACAGCTTCTTTAGCAATCAGCCCCAGCATTTT. Its translation is CASSLGTLDSFFSNQPQHF.

This clone was recorded a few times. This sequence joins TRBV30 and TRBJ2-7; TRBD1 might be the D (6 bases). V was cut by 4 bases and J by 3 bases, with 13 bases left in between. From germline, CDR1 is GTSNPN and CDR2 SVGIG (reference sequence). CDR3 size: 13 residues. The CDR3 region is CAWTRGRGYEQYF. DNA for the CDR3: TGTGCCTGGACCAGGGGCAGGGGCTACGAGCAGTACTTC.

The genes are TRBV2 and TRBJ1-1; possible D gene TRBD1, 6 bases. Germline V gives CDR1 SNHLY, CDR2 FYNNEI. The length of the CDR3 is 12 residues. V shed 5 bases and J shed 4 bases, with 8 bases lying between them. CDR3 residues: CASSTDSTEAFF. As DNA, the CDR3 is TGTGCCAGCAGTACGGACAGCACTGAAGCTTTCTTT.

The CDR3: CALGLAGKSSYNEQFF. The CDR3 DNA is TGTGCCCTTGGGCTAGCGGGTAAGAGCTCCTACAATGAGCAGTTCTTC. V gene TRBV30 combines with J gene TRBJ2-1; TRBD2 agrees at 8 bases. Germline loops: CDR1 GTSNPN, CDR2 SVGIG (reference sequence). CDR3 length equals 16 residues. The J segment lost 0 bases and the V segment lost 8 bases, leaving 12 bases of the junction unmatched.

Only a few counts were recorded for this clone. This sequence joins TRBV4-3 and TRBJ2-2; 7 positions agree with TRBD2. Per germline, CDR1 LGHNA and CDR2 YSLEER. Trimming removed 5 bases from V and 2 bases from J; junction bases left unmatched: 8. CDR3 size: 16 residues. The CDR3 loop is CASSKGLADNTGELFF. The CDR3 coding sequence is TGCGCCAGCAGCAAGGGGCTAGCGGATAACACCGGGGAGCTGTTTTTT.

This chain joins TRBV5-8 and TRBJ1-5; a weak D match, TRBD1 (6 bases). Germline values: CDR1 SGHTS, CDR2 YDEGEE. V lost 4 bases and J 4 bases, leaving 21 bases between the germline ends. The CDR3 spans 17 residues. The CDR3 nucleotides are TGTGCCAGCAGCCAATCGATGAGGACAGCTATTAATCAGCCCCAGCATTTT. Amino acids: CASSQSMRTAINQPQHF.